The T cell receptor (beta chain) under discussion was sequenced for a study of CD8+ T cells in alopecia areata. Whole-study findings and limits: Patients shared TCRs less clearly than mice did, possibly owing to HLA. Higher clonality was seen in lesional scalp than in normal scalp, especially in alopecia totalis/universalis.

Reverse transcription of extracted RNA yielded cDNA, which provided the sequencing template. The assay was immunoSEQ multiplex PCR, and TCRdb's table has in-frame clones only and misses some. Seen here are about 120,000 clones, around 64% observed once, and the top ten hold 2.5% to 3%. Separation by sorting yielded CD4+ and CD8+ T cells from PBMCs. On this clone itself: Its antigen is currently unknown.

Source material: CD4+ T cells sorted from blood. This TCR was recovered from a human donor in good health.

This CDR3 reads CAWTPAAPRTEAFF. In nucleotides, the CDR3 is TGTGCCTGGACCCCAGCGGCACCACGCACTGAAGCTTTCTTT. The chain is built from TRBV30 and TRBJ1-1; D is unclear. V lost 4 bases and J lost 4, with 16 bases in between. This CDR3 region has 14 residues. From germline, CDR1 is GTSNPN and CDR2 SVGIG (reference sequence).